This entry lists 7 T cell receptor beta chains sequenced from one sample in a study of T cells after posttransplantation cyclophosphamide. Method: immunoSEQ multiplex PCR; TCRdb's copy keeps in-frame clones and lacks some. The profile covers approximately 35,000 clones, none occurring a single time. The sequencing input was PBMCs. Receptors originate from a girl aged 10 to 17 in good health, CMV-negative, and a related stem cell transplant donor.

At least ten counts were recorded for this clone. The gene calls are TRBV19 and TRBJ2-1; 11 nucleotides agree with TRBD1. The CDR3 is 13 residues long. Trimming at V came to 6 bases and at J to 9 bases, leaving 4 bases not matched to a gene. Germline values: CDR1 LNHDA, CDR2 SQIVND (reference sequence). The CDR3 loop reads CASSFGTGGEQFF. As DNA, the CDR3 is TGTGCCAGTAGCTTCGGGACAGGGGGTGAGCAGTTCTTC.

This clone occurred many times. The V gene is TRBV30, the J gene TRBJ1-4, with 8 bases lining up with TRBD1. CDR3 length equals 14 residues. V shed 4 bases and J 3 bases; nucleotides not matched to a gene: 4. Germline V gene lookup returns CDR1 GTSNPN and CDR2 SVGIG (reference sequence). CDR3 sequence: CAWTMGQANEKLFF. CDR3 nucleotide sequence: TGTGCCTGGACTATGGGACAGGCTAATGAAAAACTGTTTTTT.

This clone was counted at least ten times. This chain uses TRBV5-4 with TRBJ2-7, with D maybe TRBD1 (5 bases). V shed 2 bases and J shed 4 bases, with 19 bases lying between them. Germline V gives CDR1 SGHNT, CDR2 YYREEE (reference sequence). The length of the CDR3 is 16 residues. DNA for the CDR3: TGTGCCAGCAGCTTTATTCAGAACATCAGGGTTTACGAGCAGTACTTC. This codes for CASSFIQNIRVYEQYF.

V gene TRBV20-1 combines with J gene TRBJ2-1; no reliable D call. There are 10 residues in the CDR3. Germline values: CDR1 DFQATT, CDR2 SNEGSKA (reference sequence). Trimming pared 3 bases from V and 7 bases from J, leaving 4 bases between. The CDR3 bases are TGCAGTGCTAGCAGAAATGAGCAGTTCTTC. Protein: CSASRNEQFF.

This clone appeared a few times. DNA for the CDR3: TGTGCCTGGAGTTACGGACTAGCGGGGAGATCAAACCTCTACAATGAGCAGTTCTTC. This translates into CAWSYGLAGRSNLYNEQFF. The gene calls are TRBV30 and TRBJ2-1; 12 bases fit TRBD2. The V gene's germline CDR1 is GTSNPN and CDR2 SVGIG (reference sequence). The J segment lost 3 bases and the V segment lost 2 bases, leaving 14 bases of the junction unmatched. This CDR3 has 19 amino acids.

This clone was recorded at least ten times. The J gene is TRBJ1-2, the V gene TRBV5-1; 9 bases are a match to TRBD1. The CDR3 is made up of 15 amino acids. Germline loops: CDR1 SGHRS, CDR2 YFSETQ. Trimming cost V 2 bases and J 7 bases; bases outside gene matches: 9. CDR3 DNA: TGCGCCAGCAGCTTAAACCGGGACAGGGCTTCTGGCTACACCTTC. This sequence encodes CASSLNRDRASGYTF.

This clone was observed at least ten times. This rearrangement joins TRBV6-6 to TRBJ2-7; 8 positions match TRBD1. Trimming cost V 2 bases and J 2 bases; bases outside gene matches: 2. The CDR3 has 14 residues. Germline V lookup: CDR1 MNHNY, CDR2 SVGAGI (reference sequence). The CDR3 spells CASSYARGPYEQYF. The CDR3 DNA reads TGTGCCAGCAGTTACGCCAGGGGGCCCTACGAGCAGTACTTC.